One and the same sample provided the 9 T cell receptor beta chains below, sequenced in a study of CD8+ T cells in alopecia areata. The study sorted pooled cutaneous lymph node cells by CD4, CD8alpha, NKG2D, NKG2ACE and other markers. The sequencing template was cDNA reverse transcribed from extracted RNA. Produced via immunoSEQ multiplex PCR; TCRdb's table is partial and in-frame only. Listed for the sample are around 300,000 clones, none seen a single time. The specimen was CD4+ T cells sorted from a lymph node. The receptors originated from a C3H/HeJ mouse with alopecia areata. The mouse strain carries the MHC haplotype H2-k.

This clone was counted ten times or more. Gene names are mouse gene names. CDR3 protein: CASDRGANTGQLYF. The sequenced part of the CDR3 DNA is TGTGCCAGCGACAGGGGCGCAAACACCGGG. The chain uses TRBV13-1 and TRBJ2-2; 8 positions agree with TRBD1. The DNA ends 4 residues before the CDR3 does, and the rest of the CDR3 is filled in from the germline J gene. This CDR3 comprises 14 residues. Germline V CDR1 and CDR2: NSHNY, SYGAGN. V was clipped by 7 bases and J by 0 bases; unmatched bases: 2.

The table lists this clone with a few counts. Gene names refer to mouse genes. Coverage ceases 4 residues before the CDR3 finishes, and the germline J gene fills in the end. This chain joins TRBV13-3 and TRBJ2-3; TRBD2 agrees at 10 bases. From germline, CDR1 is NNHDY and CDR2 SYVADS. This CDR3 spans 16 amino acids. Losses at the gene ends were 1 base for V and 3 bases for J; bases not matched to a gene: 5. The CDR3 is CASSDPGGAPAETLYF. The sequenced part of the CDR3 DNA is TGTGCCAGCAGTGATCCTGGGGGGGCGCCGGCAGAA.

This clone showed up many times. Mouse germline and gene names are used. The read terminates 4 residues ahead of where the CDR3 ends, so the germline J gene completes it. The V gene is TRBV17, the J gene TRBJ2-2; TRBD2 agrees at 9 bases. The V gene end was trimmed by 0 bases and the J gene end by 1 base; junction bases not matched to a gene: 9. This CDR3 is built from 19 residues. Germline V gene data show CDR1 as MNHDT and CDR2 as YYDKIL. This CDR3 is CASSRDPWGGHLNTGQLYF. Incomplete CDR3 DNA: TGTGCTAGCAGTAGAGATCCCTGGGGGGGTCACTTAAACACCGGG.

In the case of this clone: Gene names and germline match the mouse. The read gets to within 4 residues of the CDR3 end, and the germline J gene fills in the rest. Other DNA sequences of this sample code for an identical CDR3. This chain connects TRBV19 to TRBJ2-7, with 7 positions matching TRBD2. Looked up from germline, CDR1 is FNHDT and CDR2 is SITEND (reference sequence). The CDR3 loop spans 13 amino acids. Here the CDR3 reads CASSIGGGYEQYF. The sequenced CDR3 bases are TGTGCCAGCAGTATAGGGGGGGGTTAT.

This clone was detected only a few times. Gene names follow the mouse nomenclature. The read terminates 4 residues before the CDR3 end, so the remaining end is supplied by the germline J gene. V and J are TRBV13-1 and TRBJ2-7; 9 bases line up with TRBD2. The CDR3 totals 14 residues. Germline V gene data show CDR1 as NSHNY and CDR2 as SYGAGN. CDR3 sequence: CASSDFWGGYEQYF. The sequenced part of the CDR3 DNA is TGTGCCAGCAGTGATTTCTGGGGGGGTTAT.

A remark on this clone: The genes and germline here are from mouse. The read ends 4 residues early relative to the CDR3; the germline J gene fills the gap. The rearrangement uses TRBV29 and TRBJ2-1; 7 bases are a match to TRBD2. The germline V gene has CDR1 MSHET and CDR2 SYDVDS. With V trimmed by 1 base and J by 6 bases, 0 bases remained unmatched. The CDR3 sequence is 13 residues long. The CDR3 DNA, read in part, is TGTGCTAGCAGTTTATTGGGGGGTGCT. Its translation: CASSLLGGA. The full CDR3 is CASSLLGGAEQFF.

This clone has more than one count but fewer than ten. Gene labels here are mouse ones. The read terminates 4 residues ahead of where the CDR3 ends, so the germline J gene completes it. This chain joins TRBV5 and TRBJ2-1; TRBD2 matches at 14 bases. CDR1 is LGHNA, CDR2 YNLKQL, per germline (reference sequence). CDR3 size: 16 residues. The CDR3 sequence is CASSPRDWGGRAEQFF. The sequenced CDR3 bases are TGTGCCAGCAGCCCCCGGGACTGGGGGGGCAGGGCT.

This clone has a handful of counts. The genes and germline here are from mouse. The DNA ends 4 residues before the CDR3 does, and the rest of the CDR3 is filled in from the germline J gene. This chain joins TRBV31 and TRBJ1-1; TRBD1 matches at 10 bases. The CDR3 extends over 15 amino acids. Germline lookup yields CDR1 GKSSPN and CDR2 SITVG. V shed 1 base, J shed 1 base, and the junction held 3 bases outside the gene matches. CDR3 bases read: TGTGCCTGGAGTCCCGGGACAGGGGAAAACACA. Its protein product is CAWSPGTGENT. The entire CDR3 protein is CAWSPGTGENTEVFF.

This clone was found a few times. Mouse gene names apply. CDR3 residues: CASGDVDKYEQYF. The DNA read from the CDR3 is TGTGCCAGCGGTGATGTGGACAAATAT. The genes are TRBV13-2 and TRBJ2-7, with D possibly matching TRBD1 (5 bases). The CDR3 goes on 4 residues after the read ends, and that part is filled in from the germline J gene. This CDR3 region has 13 residues. Germline CDR1 and CDR2: NNHNN and SYGAGS (reference sequence).